Below are 28 T cell receptor beta chains sequenced from a single sample in a study of response to subunit inactivated influenza vaccine. MiXCR, applied by TCRdb to the RT-PCR reads, yields one record per CDR3 protein. The sample records roughly 170,000 distinct CDR3 sequences, 9.2% being singletons. This sample comprised non-naive T cells sorted from PBMCs, obtained on the day of vaccination. All receptors come from a man aged 50-59 years who received an inactivated influenza vaccine.

This clonotype was observed a few times. V usage is TRBV30 and J usage is TRBJ2-1; 8 bases line up with TRBD1. J was trimmed by 7 bases and V by 0 bases; bases with no gene match: 8. This CDR3 is built from 15 residues. The germline gives CDR1 GTSNPN, CDR2 SVGIG (reference sequence). The chain's CDR3 is CAWSVAGGVLNEQFF. The CDR3, as DNA: TGTGCCTGGAGTGTAGCAGGGGGCGTCTTGAATGAGCAGTTCTTC.

The V call is TRBV12-3 or TRBV12-4, the J call TRBJ1-6; D is possibly TRBD1 (5 bases). V was cut by 2 bases and J by 7 bases, with 9 bases left in between. The CDR3 consists of 14 residues. CDR3 residues: CASSLQGLNSPLHF. CDR3 bases: TGTGCCAGCAGTTTACAGGGATTAAATTCACCCCTCCACTTT.

The chain uses TRBV11-3 and TRBJ2-3; D is uncertain. The CDR3 extends over 15 amino acids. Germline values: CDR1 SGHNT, CDR2 YENEEA. V shed 0 bases and J shed 0 bases, with 7 bases lying between them. This chain's CDR3 is CASSLEIGSTDTQYF. The CDR3 nucleotides read TGTGCCAGCAGCTTAGAAATCGGTAGCACAGATACGCAGTATTTT.

This clonotype was detected many times. The V gene is TRBV20-1, the J gene TRBJ2-3; 9 nucleotides line up with TRBD2. Trimming took 0 bases from V and 4 from J; bases not matched to a gene: 5. Germline V CDR1 and CDR2: DFQATT, SNEGSKA (reference sequence). CDR3 size: 15 residues. In nucleotides, the CDR3 is TGCAGTGCTAGAGATTTTTCTAGCGGGGCAGATACGCAGTATTTT. Translated: CSARDFSSGADTQYF.

This clonotype was counted a few times. This chain connects TRBV10-2 to TRBJ2-3; D may be TRBD1 (6 bases). Germline CDR1 and CDR2: WSHSY and SAAADI. The CDR3 length is 17 residues. V lost 5 bases, J lost 3 bases, and 21 bases lay in between. The CDR3 nucleotides are TGCGCCAGCAGTCCTTCTGCAGGGGCAAGAGGTACAGATACGCAGTATTTT. Amino acid sequence: CASSPSAGARGTDTQYF.

This clonotype turned up a few times. V usage is TRBV12-3 or TRBV12-4 and J usage is TRBJ2-5; tentatively, D is TRBD1 or TRBD2 (5 bases each). The CDR3 has 12 amino acids. V shed 5 bases and J shed 5 bases, with 9 bases lying between them. The CDR3, as DNA: TGTGCCAGCAGTGGGACGTTCGAGACCCAGTACTTC. Amino acid sequence: CASSGTFETQYF.

This rearrangement joins TRBV7-8 to TRBJ2-7, with D possibly being TRBD1 or TRBD2 (5 bases each). The CDR3 is 15 residues long. Looked up from germline, CDR1 is SGHVS and CDR2 is FQNEAQ. Trimming took 0 bases from V and 3 from J, leaving 12 bases between them. The CDR3 region is CASSLAGPGYYEQYF. The CDR3 DNA is TGTGCCAGCAGCTTAGCGGGACCCGGCTACTACGAGCAGTACTTC.

This clonotype was recorded a few times. This chain joins TRBV7-9 and TRBJ2-1; 7 positions match TRBD2. Trimming took 1 base from V and 7 from J; bases not matched to a gene: 7. Germline lookup yields CDR1 SEHNR and CDR2 FQNEAQ (reference sequence). The CDR3 contains 15 residues. Written as DNA, the CDR3 is TGTGCCAGCAGCTTAGAGGGGACGGGGGGAAATGAGCAGTTCTTC. The encoded protein is CASSLEGTGGNEQFF.

This clonotype was seen repeatedly, ten times or more. The chain employs TRBV3-1 and TRBJ1-2; the D gene is possibly TRBD1 (6 bases). The CDR3 loop spans 15 amino acids. The V end lost 4 bases, the J end lost 4 bases, and 16 bases lay between the germline ends. The V gene's germline CDR1 is LGHDT and CDR2 YNNKEL (reference sequence). DNA of the CDR3: TGTGCCAGCAGCCCCGGGACACCGGGGCCCTATGGCTACACCTTC. Its translation is CASSPGTPGPYGYTF.

This clonotype was picked up a small number of times. The chain couples TRBV10-3 to TRBJ1-1; possibly TRBD1 for D (5 bases). CDR3 length equals 14 residues. The germline V gene encodes CDR1 ENHRY and CDR2 SYGVKD. V was trimmed by 8 bases and J by 1 base, leaving 14 bases between them. CDR3 coding DNA: TGTGCCATCCGCCCAGAAGGGGCGAACACTGAAGCTTTCTTT. This codes for CAIRPEGANTEAFF.

This clonotype has at least ten counts. The chain recombines TRBV7-2 with TRBJ2-2; 9 bases align to TRBD1. CDR1 and CDR2 (germline): SGHTA, FQGNSA. The CDR3 is made up of 15 amino acids. V lost 5 bases, J lost 3 bases, and 4 bases stayed unmatched. CDR3 sequence: CASSAQGAYTGELFF. The DNA of the CDR3 is TGTGCCAGCAGCGCACAGGGGGCTTACACCGGGGAGCTGTTTTTT. The full variable domain, in which reference TRBV7-2 and TRBJ2-2 provide the parts outside the CDR3, is GAGVSQSPSNKVTEKGKDVELRCDPISGHTALYWYRQSLGQGLEFLIYFQGNSAPDKSGLPSDRFSAERTGGSVSTLTIQRTQQEDSAVYLCASSAQGAYTGELFFGEGSRLTVL.

This chain connects TRBV20-1 to TRBJ2-5, with TRBD2 matching 7 bases. Germline CDR1 DFQATT, CDR2 SNEGSKA (reference sequence). The length of the CDR3 is 15 residues. Losses at the gene ends were 6 bases for V and 1 base for J; bases not matched to a gene: 11. DNA of the CDR3: TGCAGTGCCGCCGTTGTCGGGAGGACCCAAGAGACCCAGTACTTC. Translated: CSAAVVGRTQETQYF.

This clonotype has more than one count but fewer than ten. The CDR3 DNA reads TGTGCCAGCAGCGGACGGGACGCACAAGAGACCCAGTACTTC. It specifies CASSGRDAQETQYF. V usage is TRBV9 and J usage is TRBJ2-5; D might be TRBD1 or TRBD2, each matching 5 bases. V was pared by 3 bases and J by 2 bases, with 11 bases between. Germline CDR1 and CDR2: SGDLS and YYNGEE. The CDR3 has 14 residues.

The rearrangement links TRBV7-9 to TRBJ2-7; possibly TRBD1 for D (6 bases). The V gene's germline CDR1 is SEHNR and CDR2 FQNEAQ (reference sequence). V gave up 4 bases and J gave up 7 bases, with 14 bases separating them. This CDR3 contains 13 residues. CDR3 sequence: CASSSYRAGEQYF. The CDR3 DNA reads as TGTGCCAGCAGCTCTTACAGGGCTGGGGAGCAGTACTTC. The whole variable domain, filled in from reference TRBV7-9 and TRBJ2-7, reads DTGVSQNPRHKITKRGQNVTFRCDPISEHNRLYWYRQTLGQGPEFLTYFQNEAQLEKSRLLSDRFSAERPKGSFSTLEIQRTEQGDSAMYLCASSSYRAGEQYFGPGTRLTVT.

This clonotype was detected a few times. This chain uses TRBV5-6 with TRBJ2-5; D is uncertain. There are 13 residues in the CDR3. Germline V gene data show CDR1 as SGHDT and CDR2 as YYEEEE. Trimming shortened V by 2 bases and J by 2 bases, and 7 bases separated the two germline ends. Here the CDR3 reads CASSFWEQETQYF. The DNA of the CDR3 is TGTGCCAGCAGCTTTTGGGAACAAGAGACCCAGTACTTC.

The chain links TRBV5-1 to TRBJ2-7; 7 bases fit TRBD1. Trimming at V came to 6 bases and at J to 2 bases, leaving 5 bases not matched to a gene. The V gene's germline CDR1 is SGHRS and CDR2 YFSETQ. The CDR3 extends over 13 amino acids. The CDR3 sequence is CASNPGQTYEQYF. The CDR3 DNA follows: TGCGCCAGCAACCCGGGACAGACCTACGAGCAGTACTTC.

This clonotype was counted between two and nine times. The chain couples TRBV7-2 to TRBJ2-1, with D perhaps TRBD2 (5 bases). V lost 5 bases and J 7 bases, leaving 18 bases between the germline ends. The germline gives CDR1 SGHTA, CDR2 FQGNSA. This CDR3 contains 15 residues. The CDR3, as DNA: TGTGCCAGCAGCCCCAGCTCGACTAAAGGGAATGAGCAGTTCTTC. Encoded protein: CASSPSSTKGNEQFF.

At least ten counts were recorded for this clonotype. This chain joins TRBV7-9 and TRBJ1-1; weak D call: TRBD1 (6 bases). With 1 base removed from V and 1 base from J, the gap between germline ends came to 10 bases. The germline V gene has CDR1 SEHNR and CDR2 FQNEAQ (reference sequence). The length of the CDR3 is 15 residues. CDR3 nucleotide sequence: TGTGCCAGCAGCTTAGTGGAGGGGGGGAACACTGAAGCTTTCTTT. Translating it yields CASSLVEGGNTEAFF.

This clonotype appeared many times. This chain uses TRBV5-5 with TRBJ2-4; either TRBD1 or TRBD2 may fit D (5 bases each). The CDR3 has 13 amino acids. V dropped 3 bases and J dropped 7 bases, with 11 bases sitting between them. CDR1 is SGHKS, CDR2 YYEKEE, per germline (reference sequence). In nucleotides, the CDR3 is TGTGCCAGCAGCTCCCGGGACGATAACATTCAGTACTTC. Encoded protein: CASSSRDDNIQYF.

At least ten counts were recorded for this clonotype. This chain joins TRBV27 and TRBJ2-1; maybe TRBD1 (6 bases). Germline loops: CDR1 MNHEY, CDR2 SMNVEV (reference sequence). The CDR3 is 19 residues long. V lost 0 bases and J lost 2, with 20 bases in between. CDR3 residues: CASSLSGQGTGFTYNEQFF. The CDR3 nucleotides read TGTGCCAGCAGTTTATCGGGGCAGGGGACGGGATTCACCTACAATGAGCAGTTCTTC.

The chain is built from TRBV7-2 and TRBJ1-1; D is undetermined. CDR3 length equals 15 residues. V was trimmed by 2 bases and J by 0 bases, leaving 10 bases between them. Germline-derived CDR1 and CDR2 are SGHTA and FQGNSA. CDR3: CASSLNAGLNTEAFF. As DNA, the CDR3 is TGTGCCAGCAGCTTAAATGCCGGTCTGAACACTGAAGCTTTCTTT.

This chain uses TRBV2 with TRBJ2-1; 14 nucleotides agree with TRBD2. The CDR3 contains 14 residues. Germline V gene lookup returns CDR1 SNHLY and CDR2 FYNNEI. After removal of 4 bases from V and 8 bases from J, the junction contained 1 base not matched to a gene. CDR3 amino acids: CASSVTSGRDEQFF. CDR3 DNA: TGTGCCAGCAGTGTGACTAGCGGGAGGGATGAGCAGTTCTTC.

The chain couples TRBV12-3 or TRBV12-4 to TRBJ2-3; the D gene is possibly TRBD2 (7 bases). This CDR3 is 14 amino acids long. The V end lost 3 bases, the J end lost 6 bases, and 13 bases lay between the germline ends. The DNA for the CDR3 is TGTGCCAGCAGTTTGGGGGGGCGCGGTGATACGCAGTATTTT. Amino acids: CASSLGGRGDTQYF.

This clonotype was detected many times. The chain recombines TRBV13 with TRBJ2-2, with D possibly matching TRBD2 (5 bases). The CDR3 contains 17 residues. Germline V gene data show CDR1 as PRHDT and CDR2 as FYEKMQ (reference sequence). Trimming left V 0 bases short and J 4 bases short, with 15 bases between. In DNA form, the CDR3 reads TGTGCCAGCAGCTTAGGAGGCGGGCCGCGCAGCACCGGGGAGCTGTTTTTT. This encodes CASSLGGGPRSTGELFF.

The genes are TRBV2 and TRBJ2-3, with no clear D. The CDR3 has 11 residues. CDR1 SNHLY and CDR2 FYNNEI come from the germline V gene. Trimming took off 3 bases at V and 6 bases at J, with 4 bases between the two ends. The CDR3 protein is CASSDWDTQYF. The CDR3 nucleotides are TGTGCCAGCAGTGATTGGGATACGCAGTATTTT.

This clonotype was detected only a few times. This chain uses TRBV5-1 with TRBJ2-5; the match to TRBD1 covers 9 bases. There are 14 residues in the CDR3. The V gene's germline CDR1 is SGHRS and CDR2 YFSETQ. V shed 5 bases, J shed 1 base, and the junction held 3 bases outside the gene matches. For the CDR3, the DNA is TGCGCCAGCAGTACACAGGGGGCCCAAGAGACCCAGTACTTC. Its translation is CASSTQGAQETQYF.

The sample holds many counts of this clonotype. This chain uses TRBV5-6 with TRBJ1-1, with D tentatively TRBD1 (5 bases). This CDR3 is 15 amino acids long. Germline V gives CDR1 SGHDT, CDR2 YYEEEE. V lost 3 bases and J lost 0, with 12 bases in between. Written as DNA, the CDR3 is TGTGCCAGCAGCTCACCGGGGGTCATGAACACTGAAGCTTTCTTT. Translated, it gives CASSSPGVMNTEAFF.

CDR3 nucleotide sequence: TGTGCCAGCAGGGAGGGACAGGGAATTTCACCCCTCCACTTT. This translates into CASREGQGISPLHF. This chain uses TRBV7-8 with TRBJ1-6; 9 nucleotides align to TRBD1. CDR3 length: 14 amino acids. The V gene's germline CDR1 is SGHVS and CDR2 FQNEAQ. The trim removed 6 bases at V and 9 bases at J, leaving 6 bases unmatched.